Listed here are 17 T cell receptor beta chains from one sample, sequenced in a study of T cells in localized non-small cell lung cancer. Measured with immunoSEQ multiplex PCR; TCRdb has only the in-frame clones, and not every one. In the table there are around 1,100 clones, 33% of which are singletons. Specimen: normal lung tissue next to the tumor, collected before any cancer treatment. Source of these receptors: a male donor older than 55 with stage I lung adenocarcinoma.

This clone was found a few times. V and J are TRBV2 and TRBJ2-5; 11 bases match TRBD2. Per germline, CDR1 SNHLY and CDR2 FYNNEI. The junction had 7 bases not matched to a gene; V was cut back by 4 bases and J by 6 bases. The CDR3 extends over 15 amino acids. CDR3 amino acids: CASSGSGGAQKTQYF. DNA for the CDR3: TGTGCCAGCAGTGGTAGCGGGGGGGCTCAAAAGACCCAGTACTTC.

By share of the sample, this clone is large. The V call is TRBV11-3, the J call TRBJ2-6; 8 bases align to TRBD1. V lost 6 bases, J lost 4 bases, and 5 bases stayed unmatched. This CDR3 has 15 amino acids. Germline assignment: CDR1 SGHNT and CDR2 YENEEA. CDR3 protein: CASRTDRAGANVLTF. The CDR3 bases are TGTGCCAGCAGGACGGACAGGGCCGGGGCCAACGTCCTGACTTTC.

The V gene is TRBV28, the J gene TRBJ1-6, with TRBD1 as a possible D gene (6 bases). Trimming removed 5 bases at V and 8 bases at J, with 16 bases between. CDR3 length: 15 amino acids. Germline V gives CDR1 MDHEN, CDR2 SYDVKM. CDR3 loop: CASSPPYGQYSPLHF. CDR3 in DNA: TGTGCCAGCAGTCCACCGTACGGACAGTATTCACCCCTCCACTTT.

The table lists this clone with a few counts. J is TRBJ2-2 and V is TRBV5-1, with 9 bases that match TRBD1. The V and J ends lost 2 bases and 6 bases, in that order; junction bases with no gene match: 5. Germline CDR1 is SGHRS and CDR2 is YFSETQ. This CDR3 comprises 15 residues. In DNA, the CDR3 is TGCGCCAGCAGCTTAGGGACAGGGACCCCCGGGGAGCTGTTTTTT. Protein sequence: CASSLGTGTPGELFF.

This rearrangement joins TRBV29-1 to TRBJ2-7; D possibly corresponds to TRBD2 (5 bases). The length of the CDR3 is 13 residues. Germline-derived CDR1 and CDR2 are SQVTM and ANQGSEA. Trimming cost V 4 bases and J 7 bases, with 17 bases left between them. CDR3 sequence reads: CSVVPGSATEQYF. CDR3 nucleotides: TGCAGCGTTGTTCCGGGATCTGCGACGGAGCAGTACTTC.

The chain uses TRBV14 and TRBJ1-1, with D maybe TRBD1 (6 bases). V lost 4 bases and J 2 bases, leaving 14 bases between the germline ends. Germline-derived CDR1 and CDR2 are SGHDN and FVKESK. The CDR3 runs to 15 residues. The CDR3 bases are TGTGCCAGCAGCCGGTTAGGCAGGGGAAACACTGAAGCTTTCTTT. Encoded protein: CASSRLGRGNTEAFF. Full variable domain (missing parts from reference TRBV14 and TRBJ1-1): EAGVTQFPSHSVIEKGQTVTLRCDPISGHDNLYWYRRVMGKEIKFLLHFVKESKQDESGMPNNRFLAERTGGTYSTLKVQPAELEDSGVYFCASSRLGRGNTEAFFGQGTRLTVV.

The rearrangement uses TRBV29-1 and TRBJ1-1, with D unresolved. Trimming pared 5 bases from V and 0 bases from J, leaving 19 bases between. Germline V CDR1 and CDR2: SQVTM, ANQGSEA. The CDR3 covers 16 residues. DNA of the CDR3: TGCAGCGTTCCGGTAATAGGCAAATCCATGAACACTGAAGCTTTCTTT. Translated, it gives CSVPVIGKSMNTEAFF.

V gene TRBV9 combines with J gene TRBJ2-3, with 14 bases aligning to TRBD2. This CDR3 is built from 17 residues. J was trimmed by 4 bases and V by 3 bases; bases with no gene match: 7. Germline lookup yields CDR1 SGDLS and CDR2 YYNGEE. The CDR3 DNA is TGTGCCAGCAGCGCCGGACTAGCGGGGGGCGGTCCAGATACGCAGTATTTT. It translates to CASSAGLAGGGPDTQYF. The variable domain in full, with the rest retrieved from reference TRBV9 and TRBJ2-3, is DSGVTQTPKHLITATGQRVTLRCSPRSGDLSVYWYQQSLDQGLQFLIQYYNGEERAKGNILERFSAQQFPDLHSELNLSSLELGDSALYFCASSAGLAGGGPDTQYFGPGTRLTVL.

The V call is TRBV18, the J call TRBJ1-4; the D is unclear. This CDR3 contains 16 residues. The ends were cut back, 2 bases at V and 7 bases at J, with 17 bases in the middle. CDR1 is KGHSH and CDR2 is LQKENI in the germline V gene. DNA of the CDR3: TGTGCCAGCTCACCAACCCAACCGGGCCGTAGTGAAAAACTGTTTTTT. Protein product: CASSPTQPGRSEKLFF.

The chain uses TRBV15 and TRBJ2-2, with 11 bases aligning to TRBD1. Germline V gene data show CDR1 as LNHNV and CDR2 as YYDKDF (reference sequence). Trimming took 3 bases from V and 5 from J; bases not matched to a gene: 2. The CDR3 totals 15 residues. CDR3 region: CATSRGQGETGELFF. The CDR3 coding sequence is TGTGCCACCAGCAGGGGACAGGGGGAAACCGGGGAGCTGTTTTTT.

This rearrangement joins TRBV19 to TRBJ2-7; D may correspond to TRBD1 or TRBD2 (5 bases each). The CDR3 has 14 amino acids. V lost 5 bases to trimming and J lost 1 base, with 12 bases between them. The germline gives CDR1 LNHDA, CDR2 SQIVND (reference sequence). This CDR3 reads CASSSRDLSYEQYF. The CDR3, as DNA: TGTGCCAGTAGTTCCCGGGACCTTTCCTACGAGCAGTACTTC.

The chain links TRBV19 to TRBJ1-1, with D perhaps matching TRBD1 (5 bases). V was shortened by 3 bases and J by 1 base, with 9 bases between the two germline ends. In germline, CDR1 is LNHDA, CDR2 SQIVND (reference sequence). The length of the CDR3 is 14 residues. In DNA, the CDR3 is TGTGCCAGTAGTATTTTGGACAAGAACACTGAAGCTTTCTTT. This translates into CASSILDKNTEAFF.

V gene TRBV19 combines with J gene TRBJ1-2; D gene uncertain. The CDR3 extends over 15 amino acids. Germline V gives CDR1 LNHDA, CDR2 SQIVND (reference sequence). Trimming took 11 bases from V and 3 from J, leaving 22 bases between them. CDR3 nucleotide sequence: TGTGCCTCACACGAGGCGGCCTCGGGGTACTATGGCTACACCTTC. This codes for CASHEAASGYYGYTF.

V usage is TRBV19 and J usage is TRBJ2-7, with 8 bases identical to TRBD1. Trimming cost V 4 bases and J 3 bases; bases outside gene matches: 11. This CDR3 has 16 amino acids. Germline CDR1 is LNHDA and CDR2 is SQIVND (reference sequence). The CDR3 sequence: CASSKYGQGNIYEQYF. As DNA, the CDR3 is TGTGCCAGTAGTAAATACGGACAGGGTAACATCTACGAGCAGTACTTC.

This clone was counted only a few times. V and J are TRBV9 and TRBJ1-3, with 8 positions matching TRBD1. The CDR3 spans 14 residues. The ends lost 4 bases at V and 4 bases at J; junction bases unmatched: 4. In germline, CDR1 is SGDLS, CDR2 YYNGEE. CDR3 protein: CASSSQGAGNTIYF. The CDR3 DNA follows: TGTGCCAGCAGCTCCCAGGGGGCAGGAAACACCATATATTTT.

This clone was seen a few times. The chain combines TRBV25-1 with TRBJ2-5; D possibly matches TRBD1 or TRBD2 (5 bases each). This CDR3 comprises 16 residues. V lost 1 base, J lost 5 bases, and 17 bases lay in between. CDR1 is MGHDK, CDR2 SYGVNS, per germline. CDR3 loop: CASSELEGTGRETQYF. CDR3 sequence (DNA): TGTGCCAGCAGTGAATTAGAGGGAACGGGACGGGAGACCCAGTACTTC.

The rearrangement uses TRBV25-1 and TRBJ1-1; 7 nucleotides match TRBD1. The CDR3 sequence is 15 residues long. Germline values: CDR1 MGHDK, CDR2 SYGVNS. V shed 7 bases and J 1 base; nucleotides not matched to a gene: 9. CDR3 sequence reads: CASTRQGAGNTEAFF. DNA for the CDR3: TGTGCCAGCACCCGACAGGGAGCGGGGAACACTGAAGCTTTCTTT.